A selection of T cell receptor beta chains follows, all from one sample in a study of vaccination and CD4 T cells after COVID-19. These receptors lack a known antigen. TCRdb independently ran MiXCR on the PCR reads; one entry per CDR3 protein. Here the sample spans about 21,000 distinct CDR3 sequences, around 60% being singletons. Sequences were obtained from CD4+ T cells from blood, cultured in vitro. The source of these receptors is a human donor who had recovered from COVID-19. Both conserved end residues are part of each CDR3. Each record gives: D gene, V gene, J gene, CDR3 protein. The D gene is left open where the match is weak.

D: .; V: TRBV27; J: TRBJ2-2; CDR3: CASSSDFPRASRGELFF
D: .; V: TRBV7-2; J: TRBJ1-2; CDR3: CASSPPGVGGSYGYTF
D: .; V: TRBV7-2; J: TRBJ1-2; CDR3: CASSLRLQGGYTF
D: TRBD1; V: TRBV20-1; J: TRBJ2-7; CDR3: CSAKGQVSTYEQYF
D: .; V: TRBV20-1; J: TRBJ2-5; CDR3: CSARAGRETQYF
D: .; V: TRBV10-2; J: TRBJ1-1; CDR3: CASSGPAGGRPAFF
D: .; V: TRBV19; J: TRBJ1-2; CDR3: CASKTAQAGFGYTF
D: TRBD1; V: TRBV20-1; J: TRBJ1-2; CDR3: CSARGGQGGNGYTF
D: .; V: TRBV6-1; J: TRBJ2-7; CDR3: CASSAPSGVTYEQYF
D: TRBD1; V: TRBV12-3/TRBV12-4; J: TRBJ1-2; CDR3: CASSLGQGARGYTF
D: TRBD1; V: TRBV27; J: TRBJ2-7; CDR3: CASTRQGALYEQYF
D: .; V: TRBV6-5; J: TRBJ1-1; CDR3: CASSYEGGMGTEAFF
D: .; V: TRBV19; J: TRBJ1-5; CDR3: CASSIELRPAYNQPQHF
D: TRBD1; V: TRBV7-9; J: TRBJ1-5; CDR3: CASSSGQGGGQPQHF
D: .; V: TRBV5-6; J: TRBJ2-7; CDR3: CASSFGRPLSEQYF
D: TRBD1; V: TRBV20-1; J: TRBJ2-2; CDR3: CSATPLSTGGEGSANTGELFF
D: TRBD1; V: TRBV2; J: TRBJ2-7; CDR3: CASRQQGATHYEQYF
D: .; V: TRBV7-3; J: TRBJ1-1; CDR3: CASSLFGAGSEAFF
D: .; V: TRBV7-9; J: TRBJ1-6; CDR3: CASSFGPDNSPLHF
D: .; V: TRBV6-5; J: TRBJ1-1; CDR3: CASSYSGELNTEAFF
D: .; V: TRBV12-3/TRBV12-4; J: TRBJ1-2; CDR3: CASSQRTYGYTF
D: TRBD1; V: TRBV11-1; J: TRBJ2-1; CDR3: CASRRSGGEQFF
D: .; V: TRBV19; J: TRBJ1-3; CDR3: CASSIDSRAGNTIYF
D: .; V: TRBV12-3/TRBV12-4; J: TRBJ2-5; CDR3: CASSLGGAGGETQYF
D: TRBD2; V: TRBV20-1; J: TRBJ2-1; CDR3: CSARDRTSGSASSYNEQFF
D: .; V: TRBV10-2; J: TRBJ1-2; CDR3: CATKDMVAHGYTF
D: TRBD1; V: TRBV18; J: TRBJ1-6; CDR3: CASSLLGTGRGSPLHF
D: .; V: TRBV5-1; J: TRBJ2-5; CDR3: CASSFGLRGETQCF
D: .; V: TRBV7-3; J: TRBJ2-7; CDR3: CASSFQGGSYEQYF
D: TRBD1; V: TRBV10-3; J: TRBJ2-2; CDR3: CAISSGTGETGELFF
D: TRBD1; V: TRBV30; J: TRBJ1-2; CDR3: CAWSGTGKGYTF
D: .; V: TRBV24-1; J: TRBJ1-5; CDR3: CATSDSRVGLNQPQHF
D: .; V: TRBV19; J: TRBJ1-2; CDR3: CASSGRGSYGYTF
D: TRBD1; V: TRBV7-3; J: TRBJ1-1; CDR3: CASSPIDRGPDNTEAFF
D: .; V: TRBV18; J: TRBJ1-2; CDR3: CASSPGAATNYGYTF
D: .; V: TRBV20-1; J: TRBJ2-4; CDR3: CSATGVDIQYF
D: .; V: TRBV4-1; J: TRBJ1-5; CDR3: CASSQQSQGGQPQHF
D: TRBD1; V: TRBV10-2; J: TRBJ2-7; CDR3: CASSDRGQGSYEQYF
D: TRBD2; V: TRBV30; J: TRBJ2-6; CDR3: CAWLAGAGANVLTF
D: .; V: TRBV20-1; J: TRBJ1-1; CDR3: CSARPANTEAFF
D: TRBD1; V: TRBV5-1; J: TRBJ2-1; CDR3: CASSMTGGEQFF
D: TRBD1; V: TRBV11-2; J: TRBJ2-5; CDR3: CASSLALLGTGVGETQYF
D: .; V: TRBV2; J: TRBJ2-1; CDR3: CASRAKGNEQFF
D: .; V: TRBV6-1; J: TRBJ1-1; CDR3: CASSNQGAEAFF
D: .; V: TRBV4-1; J: TRBJ2-1; CDR3: CASSQEIGRKFF
D: .; V: TRBV7-9; J: TRBJ1-2; CDR3: CASSSGAKDGYTF
D: .; V: TRBV10-2; J: TRBJ2-3; CDR3: CASRVDGRTTDTQYF